The 30 T cell receptor beta chains presented below share a single source sample, sequenced in a study of graft-versus-host responses after intestinal transplantation. Produced via immunoSEQ multiplex PCR; TCRdb's table is partial and in-frame only. The sample holds 89,000 or so clones, approximately 78% seen once. Their recognized antigens are unknown. The sequences come from unstimulated CD4+ T cells sorted from spleen or lymph node cells, collected before intestinal transplant. These receptors were collected from a human donor who received an intestinal transplant.

For the CDR3, the DNA is TGCGCCAGCAGCTACGGCCGGTCTGGCGGGCGCCAAGAGACCCAGTACTTC. Its protein product is CASSYGRSGGRQETQYF. The chain uses TRBV4-1 and TRBJ2-5; D is possibly TRBD2 (5 bases). The CDR3 has 17 amino acids. CDR1 MGHRA and CDR2 YSYEKL come from the germline V gene. With 5 bases removed from V and 1 base from J, the gap between germline ends came to 20 bases.

The rearrangement joins TRBV20-1 to TRBJ1-4; 7 bases fit TRBD1. Germline V lookup: CDR1 DFQATT, CDR2 SNEGSKA (reference sequence). The trim removed 6 bases at V and 8 bases at J, leaving 3 bases unmatched. This CDR3 is 11 amino acids long. The CDR3 spells CSAGDSEKLFF. The CDR3 DNA reads as TGCAGTGCGGGGGACAGCGAAAAACTGTTTTTT.

Comment on this clone: Different DNA sequences within this sample yield the same CDR3. The V call is TRBV2, the J call TRBJ2-1, with TRBD2 identical over 7 bases. The germline V gene has CDR1 SNHLY and CDR2 FYNNEI. CDR3 length equals 15 residues. The V and J ends lost 3 bases and 0 bases, in that order; junction bases with no gene match: 2. The CDR3: CASSETGGSYNEQFF. The DNA of the CDR3 is TGTGCCAGCAGTGAGACGGGGGGCTCCTACAATGAGCAGTTCTTC.

The chain couples TRBV29-1 to TRBJ1-1; 10 positions match TRBD1. The CDR3 spans 14 residues. Germline CDR1 SQVTM, CDR2 ANQGSEA. After removal of 0 bases from V and 10 bases from J, the junction contained 8 bases not matched to a gene. This chain's CDR3 is CSVEEVTGGIGAFF. CDR3 in DNA: TGCAGCGTTGAAGAGGTGACAGGGGGCATCGGAGCTTTCTTT.

This clone was detected only once. The V call is TRBV28, the J call TRBJ1-2; 9 bases map to TRBD1. This CDR3 spans 17 amino acids. J was trimmed by 3 bases and V by 5 bases; bases with no gene match: 13. Germline loops: CDR1 MDHEN, CDR2 SYDVKM. CDR3 sequence: CASSLIRDREGDYGYTF. CDR3 nucleotide sequence: TGTGCCAGCAGTCTAATCCGGGACAGGGAGGGTGACTATGGCTACACCTTC.

The chain is built from TRBV4-1 and TRBJ2-3, with 8 bases fitting TRBD2. CDR3 length: 16 amino acids. V trimming: 4 bases; J trimming: 4 bases; junction bases outside the gene matches: 10. Germline V lookup: CDR1 MGHRA, CDR2 YSYEKL. The CDR3 DNA reads as TGCGCCAGCAGCCGAGGGGGACTAGGAGGCTCAGATACGCAGTATTTT. Protein sequence: CASSRGGLGGSDTQYF.

This clone has only a few counts. The chain couples TRBV19 to TRBJ1-5; the D gene is possibly TRBD1 (6 bases). The CDR3 length is 15 residues. Germline CDR1 is LNHDA and CDR2 is SQIVND (reference sequence). V gave up 6 bases and J gave up 6 bases, with 18 bases separating them. The CDR3 region has the DNA TGTGCCAGTAGCCTGGAACAGGGTTTCCTTCAGCCCCAGCATTTT. Amino acids: CASSLEQGFLQPQHF.

V gene TRBV19 combines with J gene TRBJ1-2, with no clear D. Trimming took off 7 bases at V and 3 bases at J, with 12 bases between the two ends. The CDR3 consists of 13 residues. Germline loops: CDR1 LNHDA, CDR2 SQIVND (reference sequence). CDR3 DNA sequence: TGTGCCAGTACCGTGACGGGAGACTATGGCTACACCTTC. It specifies CASTVTGDYGYTF. Looking up the rest from reference TRBV19 and TRBJ1-2 gives the full variable domain: DGGITQSPKYLFRKEGQNVTLSCEQNLNHDAMYWYRQDPGQGLRLIYYSQIVNDFQKGDIAEGYSVSREKKESFPLTVTSAQKNPTAFYLCASTVTGDYGYTFGSGTRLTVV.

The chain joins TRBV12-2 to TRBJ1-6. TRBV12-2 is listed as a pseudogene. This CDR3 has 17 residues. The CDR3 sequence: CASRSRDGSSYNSPLHF. DNA for the CDR3: TGTGCAAGTCGCTCCAGGGACGGGAGCTCCTATAATTCACCCCTCCACTTT.

The chain employs TRBV2 and TRBJ2-3, with a tentative D call TRBD2 (5 bases). V was shortened by 6 bases and J by 0 bases, with 13 bases between the two germline ends. Germline V CDR1 and CDR2: SNHLY, FYNNEI. This CDR3 region has 15 residues. CDR3 residues: CASRVQLASTDTQYF. The CDR3, as DNA: TGTGCCAGCAGAGTTCAGCTAGCTAGCACAGATACGCAGTATTTT. The full variable domain, its missing parts supplied by reference TRBV2 and TRBJ2-3, is EPEVTQTPSHQVTQMGQEVILRCVPISNHLYFYWYRQILGQKVEFLVSFYNNEISEKSEIFDDQFSVERPDGSNFTLKIRSTKLEDSAMYFCASRVQLASTDTQYFGPGTRLTVL.

The chain has TRBV5-4 and TRBJ2-5; 9 nucleotides agree with TRBD2. Unmatched junction bases numbered 9, after V lost 7 bases and J lost 5 bases. CDR3 length: 14 residues. CDR1 SGHNT and CDR2 YYREEE come from the germline V gene (reference sequence). In DNA form, the CDR3 reads TGTGCCAGCTCTATAGCGGGAGCTGGGGAGACCCAGTACTTC. This encodes CASSIAGAGETQYF.

This clone was observed a few times. The chain joins TRBV4-2 to TRBJ2-7, with 8 bases matching TRBD2. Germline V CDR1 and CDR2: LGHNA, YNFKEQ. J was trimmed by 3 bases and V by 4 bases; bases with no gene match: 8. This CDR3 spans 15 amino acids. The CDR3 bases are TGTGCCAGCAGCCGAGATAGGACTAGCCGCTACGAGCAGTACTTC. Its protein is CASSRDRTSRYEQYF.

This clone was seen a handful of times. The J gene is TRBJ1-2, the V gene TRBV28; possibly TRBD1 for D (5 bases). The germline V gene has CDR1 MDHEN and CDR2 SYDVKM. The V end was cut by 8 bases, the J end by 3 bases, with 22 bases between. There are 16 residues in the CDR3. The CDR3 loop is CASASGEGRGDYGYTF. In nucleotides, the CDR3 is TGTGCCAGCGCATCCGGGGAGGGAAGAGGGGACTATGGCTACACCTTC.

This sequence joins TRBV6-6 and TRBJ2-2, with TRBD1 as a possible D gene (5 bases). Trimming stripped 11 bases from V and 2 bases from J, with 12 bases between. From germline, CDR1 is MNHNY and CDR2 SVGAGI (reference sequence). This CDR3 region has 13 residues. CDR3: CAGMTANTGELFF. CDR3 bases: TGTGCCGGAATGACAGCTAACACCGGGGAGCTGTTTTTT.

The J gene is TRBJ2-1, the V gene TRBV5-4; D remains unclear. V lost 2 bases and J 4 bases, leaving 10 bases between the germline ends. This CDR3 comprises 14 residues. From germline, CDR1 is SGHNT and CDR2 YYREEE (reference sequence). The CDR3 region is CASSLGQAYNEQFF. CDR3 DNA: TGTGCCAGCAGCTTAGGCCAGGCATACAATGAGCAGTTCTTC.

The CDR3 nucleotides are TGTGCCAGTAGTCAACCTGACAGGTCCTATGGCTACACCTTC. Translating gives CASSQPDRSYGYTF. The chain has TRBV19 and TRBJ1-2; maybe TRBD1 (6 bases). CDR1 LNHDA and CDR2 SQIVND come from the germline V gene (reference sequence). The CDR3 runs to 14 residues. V shed 5 bases and J shed 4 bases, with 14 bases lying between them.

This chain connects TRBV5-1 to TRBJ2-5, with D possibly TRBD1 on 5 matching bases. From germline, CDR1 is SGHRS and CDR2 YFSETQ. This CDR3 is 16 amino acids long. Trimming left V 2 bases short and J 5 bases short, with 19 bases between. CDR3 bases: TGCGCCAGCAGCTTCGGGCTTGGGCAGGGTTGGGAGACCCAGTACTTC. Its protein product is CASSFGLGQGWETQYF. Looking up the rest from reference TRBV5-1 and TRBJ2-5 gives the full variable domain: KAGVTQTPRYLIKTRGQQVTLSCSPISGHRSVSWYQQTPGQGLQFLFEYFSETQRNKGNFPGRFSGRQFSNSRSEMNVSTLELGDSALYLCASSFGLGQGWETQYFGPGTRLLVL.

This clone turned up a few times. This chain uses TRBV7-3 with TRBJ1-4; 9 nucleotides line up with TRBD1. V dropped 6 bases and J dropped 8; count of bases not matched to a gene: 7. The germline CDR1 and CDR2 sequences are SGHTA and FQGTGA. This CDR3 is 14 amino acids long. CDR3 coding DNA: TGTGCCAGCAGTCAGCGGACAGGGGAAGAAAAACTGTTTTTT. Its protein is CASSQRTGEEKLFF.

V usage is TRBV28 and J usage is TRBJ1-5; the D gene is possibly TRBD1 (6 bases). Trimming took 7 bases from V and 4 from J, leaving 14 bases between them. This CDR3 comprises 14 residues. Germline-derived CDR1 and CDR2 are MDHEN and SYDVKM. CDR3 nucleotides: TGTGCCAGCAAAAGAGGGGGGGGGAATCAGCCCCAGCATTTT. Amino acids: CASKRGGGNQPQHF.

The chain has TRBV5-4 and TRBJ2-5, with 7 bases lining up with TRBD2. Per the germline V gene, CDR1 is SGHNT and CDR2 is YYREEE (reference sequence). This CDR3 comprises 12 residues. Trimming removed 4 bases from V and 5 bases from J; junction bases left unmatched: 2. This chain's CDR3 is CASSGGGETQYF. In nucleotides, the CDR3 is TGTGCCAGCAGCGGGGGAGGGGAGACCCAGTACTTC. Supplemented by reference TRBV5-4 and TRBJ2-5, the full variable domain reads ETGVTQSPTHLIKTRGQQVTLRCSSQSGHNTVSWYQQALGQGPQFIFQYYREEENGRGNFPPRFSGLQFPNYSSELNVNALELDDSALYLCASSGGGETQYFGPGTRLLVL.

This clone was detected only a few times. The chain couples TRBV7-2 to TRBJ1-1; D remains unclear. CDR1 and CDR2 from the germline V gene are SGHTA and FQGNSA. Trimming took off 1 base at V and 10 bases at J, with 16 bases between the two ends. The CDR3 length is 14 residues. The CDR3 DNA follows: TGTGCCAGCAGCTTAGATTCCGGATCGGGAAGAGCTTTCTTT. It yields the protein CASSLDSGSGRAFF.

This rearrangement joins TRBV6-6 to TRBJ1-2; the match to TRBD1 covers 7 bases. Germline V gives CDR1 MNHNY, CDR2 SVGAGI (reference sequence). The V segment lost 7 bases and the J segment 8 bases; nucleotides outside the gene matches: 10. The CDR3 sequence is 13 residues long. The CDR3 is CASTPSTGRGYTF. The CDR3 DNA is TGTGCCAGCACCCCATCGACAGGGCGCGGCTACACCTTC.

The genes are TRBV7-9 and TRBJ1-5; TRBD1 matches at 11 bases. J was trimmed by 0 bases and V by 5 bases; bases with no gene match: 9. Germline V CDR1 and CDR2: SEHNR, FQNEAQ (reference sequence). This CDR3 has 18 residues. The CDR3 reads CASSVGTGGGGSNQPQHF. For the CDR3, the DNA is TGTGCCAGCAGCGTAGGGACAGGGGGTGGTGGTAGCAATCAGCCCCAGCATTTT. Variable domain in full (rest from reference TRBV7-9 and TRBJ1-5): DTGVSQNPRHKITKRGQNVTFRCDPISEHNRLYWYRQTLGQGPEFLTYFQNEAQLEKSRLLSDRFSAERPKGSFSTLEIQRTEQGDSAMYLCASSVGTGGGGSNQPQHFGDGTRLSIL.

The J gene is TRBJ2-1, the V gene TRBV2; 10 bases line up with TRBD1. V dropped 5 bases and J dropped 10; count of bases not matched to a gene: 5. The germline V gene has CDR1 SNHLY and CDR2 FYNNEI. The CDR3 is 13 amino acids. The CDR3 sequence is CASSWTGGWEQFF. The CDR3 region has the DNA TGTGCCAGCAGTTGGACAGGGGGGTGGGAGCAGTTCTTC.

The V gene is TRBV7-9, the J gene TRBJ2-3, with TRBD2 identical over 14 bases. CDR1 and CDR2 from the germline V gene are SEHNR and FQNEAQ (reference sequence). This CDR3 spans 18 amino acids. V gave up 5 bases and J gave up 1 base; unmatched junction bases: 8. As DNA, the CDR3 is TGTGCCAGCAGCGTGGGACTAGCGGGGGCCGGGGGCACAGATACGCAGTATTTT. It translates to CASSVGLAGAGGTDTQYF.

This clone was observed a few times. The chain carries TRBV6-5 and TRBJ1-2; 7 nucleotides align to TRBD1. This CDR3 spans 15 amino acids. With 4 bases clipped from V and 2 bases from J, the junction kept 7 bases outside the gene matches. Germline loops: CDR1 MNHEY, CDR2 SVGAGI. The CDR3 nucleotides read TGTGCCAGCAGTTCCCTACAAGGGGGCAACTATGGCTACACCTTC. Amino acid sequence: CASSSLQGGNYGYTF.

Details on this clone: Other DNA sequences of this sample code for an identical CDR3. The chain carries TRBV11-2 and TRBJ2-7, with 12 bases matching TRBD2. The V and J ends lost 1 base and 6 bases, in that order; junction bases with no gene match: 1. This CDR3 has 14 residues. Germline CDR1 is SGHAT and CDR2 is FQNNGV. CDR3 nucleotides: TGTGCCAGCAGCTTAGGACTAGCGGGAGTCGAGCAGTACTTC. Encoded protein: CASSLGLAGVEQYF.

The J gene is TRBJ2-5, the V gene TRBV5-6; TRBD2 matches at 14 bases. The V and J ends lost 2 bases and 5 bases, in that order; junction bases with no gene match: 5. CDR3 length equals 16 residues. In germline, CDR1 is SGHDT, CDR2 YYEEEE. CDR3 loop: CASSFRTSGGTETQYF. CDR3 bases: TGTGCCAGCAGCTTCCGGACTAGCGGGGGGACGGAGACCCAGTACTTC. The full variable domain, in which reference TRBV5-6 and TRBJ2-5 provide the parts outside the CDR3, is DAGVTQSPTHLIKTRGQQVTLRCSPKSGHDTVSWYQQALGQGPQFIFQYYEEEERQRGNFPDRFSGHQFPNYSSELNVNALLLGDSALYLCASSFRTSGGTETQYFGPGTRLLVL.

This rearrangement joins TRBV28 to TRBJ1-1; 7 nucleotides line up with TRBD1. V dropped 10 bases and J dropped 5; count of bases not matched to a gene: 4. From germline, CDR1 is MDHEN and CDR2 SYDVKM. The CDR3 loop spans 11 amino acids. The CDR3 nucleotides are TGTGCCATCACCAGGGGGACTGAAGCTTTCTTT. It translates to CAITRGTEAFF.

In nucleotides, the CDR3 is TGTGCCAGCAGTTTTTACTTCGGACTAGCGGGAGCGACAGATACGCAGTATTTT. It yields the protein CASSFYFGLAGATDTQYF. V is TRBV28 and J is TRBJ2-3; 13 bases fit TRBD2. J was trimmed by 3 bases and V by 3 bases; bases with no gene match: 9. Germline CDR1 reads MDHEN; CDR2 reads SYDVKM. This CDR3 spans 18 amino acids.